The present entry profiles one T cell receptor beta chain with its context. These data belong to a study of blood T cell repertoires in COVID-19. Study overall: Donors in the United States, Italy and Spain gave samples during acute or convalescent COVID-19. The cDNA or gDNA used as material had been derived from T cells, B-cell-depleted T cells, or PBMCs.

The V end was cut by 7 bases, the J end by 2 bases, with 12 bases between. This CDR3 is 13 amino acids long. Germline V gene sequence: CDR1 MNHEY, CDR2 SVGAGI. Original handling: Estimated nucleated cell counts came from reference gene primer amplification. Assay: immunoSEQ multiplex PCR; the TCRdb copy retains only in-frame clones and omits some. The DNA was the basis for D and trimming; V, J and clone size are from that table. The sample shows fewer than 250,000 clones, approximately 86% of them seen only once. V gene TRBV6-5 combines with J gene TRBJ2-7; the D gene is possibly TRBD1 (5 bases). The origin of this receptor is a human donor in a cohort sampled during active COVID-19. Material for sequencing was peripheral blood. The CDR3: CASTMVTAYEQYF. DNA of the CDR3: TGTGCCAGCACTATGGTGACAGCCTACGAGCAGTACTTC.